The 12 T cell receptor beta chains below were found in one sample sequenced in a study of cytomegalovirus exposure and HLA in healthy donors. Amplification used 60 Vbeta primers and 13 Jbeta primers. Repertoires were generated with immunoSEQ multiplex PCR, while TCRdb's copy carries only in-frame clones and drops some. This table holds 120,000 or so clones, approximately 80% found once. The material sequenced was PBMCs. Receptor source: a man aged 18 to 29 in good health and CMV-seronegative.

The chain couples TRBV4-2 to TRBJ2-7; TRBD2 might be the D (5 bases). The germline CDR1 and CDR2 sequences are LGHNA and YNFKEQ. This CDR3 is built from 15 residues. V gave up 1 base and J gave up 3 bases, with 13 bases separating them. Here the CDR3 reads CASSQGGTRDYEQYF. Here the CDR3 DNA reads TGTGCCAGCAGCCAAGGGGGTACCCGGGACTACGAGCAGTACTTC.

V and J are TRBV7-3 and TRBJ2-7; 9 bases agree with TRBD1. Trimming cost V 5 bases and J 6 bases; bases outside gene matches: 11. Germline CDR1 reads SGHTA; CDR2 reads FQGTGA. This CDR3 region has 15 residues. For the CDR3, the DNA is TGTGCCAGCAGCCCAGAGGGAGGACAGGGGTCCGAGCAGTACTTC. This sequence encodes CASSPEGGQGSEQYF.

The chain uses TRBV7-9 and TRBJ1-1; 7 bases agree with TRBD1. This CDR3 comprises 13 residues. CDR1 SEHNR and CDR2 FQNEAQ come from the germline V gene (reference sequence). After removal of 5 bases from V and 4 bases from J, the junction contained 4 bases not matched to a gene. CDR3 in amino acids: CASSPDRATEAFF. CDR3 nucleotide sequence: TGTGCCAGCAGCCCCGACAGGGCCACTGAAGCTTTCTTT. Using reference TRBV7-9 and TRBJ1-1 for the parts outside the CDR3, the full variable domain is DTGVSQNPRHKITKRGQNVTFRCDPISEHNRLYWYRQTLGQGPEFLTYFQNEAQLEKSRLLSDRFSAERPKGSFSTLEIQRTEQGDSAMYLCASSPDRATEAFFGQGTRLTVV.

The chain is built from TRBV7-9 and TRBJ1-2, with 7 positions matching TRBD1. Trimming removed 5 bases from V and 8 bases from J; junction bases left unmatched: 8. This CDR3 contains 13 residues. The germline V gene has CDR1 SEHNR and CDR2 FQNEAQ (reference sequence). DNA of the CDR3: TGTGCCAGCAGCCTCCAGGGGGGCGGCGGCTACACCTTC. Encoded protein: CASSLQGGGGYTF.

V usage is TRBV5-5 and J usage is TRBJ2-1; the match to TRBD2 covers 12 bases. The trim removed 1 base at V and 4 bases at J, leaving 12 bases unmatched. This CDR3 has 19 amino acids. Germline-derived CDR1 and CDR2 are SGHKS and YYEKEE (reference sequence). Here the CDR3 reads CASSLKELAGGRAYNEQFF. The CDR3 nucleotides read TGTGCCAGCAGCTTGAAAGAACTAGCGGGGGGCAGGGCTTACAATGAGCAGTTCTTC.

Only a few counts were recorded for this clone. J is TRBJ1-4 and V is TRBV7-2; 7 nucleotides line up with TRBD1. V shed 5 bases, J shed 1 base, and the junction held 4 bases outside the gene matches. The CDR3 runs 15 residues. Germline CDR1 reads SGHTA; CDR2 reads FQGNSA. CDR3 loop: CASSRNRGTNEKLFF. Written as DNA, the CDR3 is TGTGCCAGCAGCCGAAACAGGGGAACTAATGAAAAACTGTTTTTT.

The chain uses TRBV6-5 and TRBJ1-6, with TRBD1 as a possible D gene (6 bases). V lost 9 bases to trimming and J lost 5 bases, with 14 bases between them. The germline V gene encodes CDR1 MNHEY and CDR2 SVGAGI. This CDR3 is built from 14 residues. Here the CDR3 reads CASLQGWDNSPLHF. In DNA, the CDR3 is TGTGCCAGTTTACAGGGATGGGATAATTCACCCCTCCACTTT.

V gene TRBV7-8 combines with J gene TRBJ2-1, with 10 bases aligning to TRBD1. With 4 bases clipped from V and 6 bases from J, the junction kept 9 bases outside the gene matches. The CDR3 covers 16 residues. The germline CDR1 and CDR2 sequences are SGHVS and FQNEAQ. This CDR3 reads CASSSPLTGGFNEQFF. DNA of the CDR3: TGTGCCAGCAGCTCGCCTTTGACAGGGGGCTTCAATGAGCAGTTCTTC.

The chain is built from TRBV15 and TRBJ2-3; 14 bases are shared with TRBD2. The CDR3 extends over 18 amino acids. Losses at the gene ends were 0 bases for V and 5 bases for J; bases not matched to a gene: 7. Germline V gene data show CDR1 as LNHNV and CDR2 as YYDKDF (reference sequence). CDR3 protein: CATSRDKGLAGVGDTQYF. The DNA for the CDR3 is TGTGCCACCAGCAGAGATAAGGGACTAGCGGGGGTGGGAGATACGCAGTATTTT.

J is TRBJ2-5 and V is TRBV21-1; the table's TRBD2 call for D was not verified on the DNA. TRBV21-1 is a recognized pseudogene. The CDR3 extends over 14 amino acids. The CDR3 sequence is CASSKWGLDETQYF. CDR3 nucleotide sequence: TGTGCCAGCAGCAAGTGGGGACTAGACGAGACCCAGTACTTC.

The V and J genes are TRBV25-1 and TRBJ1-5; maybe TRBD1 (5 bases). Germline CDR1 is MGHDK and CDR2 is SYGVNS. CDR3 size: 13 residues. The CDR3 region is CASGGDSNQPQHF. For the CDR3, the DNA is TGTGCTAGCGGGGGGGACAGCAATCAGCCCCAGCATTTT.

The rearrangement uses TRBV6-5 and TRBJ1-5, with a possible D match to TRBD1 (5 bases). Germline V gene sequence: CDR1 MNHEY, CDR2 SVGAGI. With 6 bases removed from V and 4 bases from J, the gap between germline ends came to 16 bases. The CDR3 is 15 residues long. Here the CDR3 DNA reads TGTGCCAGCAGCCTCCTGGGGAGGACAAATCAGCCCCAGCATTTT. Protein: CASSLLGRTNQPQHF.